This TCR beta chain emerged from a study of cytomegalovirus exposure and HLA in healthy donors. Regarding the study as a whole: A highly shared variant cluster was judged a likely technical artifact.

On this clone: Its antigen is undetermined.

The PCR ran on 60 Vbeta and 13 Jbeta primers. The assay was immunoSEQ multiplex PCR, and TCRdb's table has in-frame clones only and misses some. The table lists 170,000 or so clones, around 78% of them singletons, with over 10% in the top ten. This CDR3 comprises 20 residues. Per the germline V gene, CDR1 is SGDLS and CDR2 is YYNGEE. The J segment lost 0 bases and the V segment lost 0 bases, leaving 11 bases of the junction unmatched. The origin of this receptor is a woman in her forties or fifties in good health and CMV-seropositive. The rearrangement uses TRBV9 and TRBJ2-1, with TRBD2 matching 11 bases. The sequenced sample was PBMCs. This chain's CDR3 is CASSVDIGLAGENSYNEQFF. CDR3 in DNA: TGTGCCAGCAGCGTAGATATAGGACTAGCGGGTGAAAACTCCTACAATGAGCAGTTCTTC.